Each of the 26 T cell receptor beta chains below was sequenced from the same sample in a study of T cells in Graves' hyperthyroidism and ophthalmopathy. TCR beta CDR3 regions were amplified from RNA. First-round RT-PCR with HTBI primers amplified the TCR CDR3 region. Each CDR3 protein is one row after TCRdb ran MiXCR on the multiplex PCR reads. This table has a few hundred thousand distinct CDR3 sequences, 14% appearing once. The specimen sequenced was blood. The receptors here all came from a woman aged 18-29 years with Graves' hyperthyroidism.

The sample holds one count of this clonotype. The DNA of the CDR3 is TGCAGTGCTTCTAACCGTAACCGCAGGTCCGAAGAGACCCAGTACTTC. It translates to CSASNRNRRSEETQYF. The J gene is TRBJ2-5, the V gene TRBV20-1; no firm D call. V was shortened by 5 bases and J by 3 bases, with 22 bases between the two germline ends. Germline-derived CDR1 and CDR2 are DFQATT and SNEGSKA (reference sequence). CDR3 length: 16 amino acids.

This clonotype was observed many times. CDR3 protein: CASSLMWDNEQFF. DNA of the CDR3: TGTGCCAGCAGCTTAATGTGGGACAATGAGCAGTTCTTC. This chain uses TRBV7-3 with TRBJ2-1; D is undetermined. CDR1 SGHTA and CDR2 FQGTGA come from the germline V gene. Trimming pared 1 base from V and 5 bases from J, leaving 6 bases between. The CDR3 is 13 residues long.

This clonotype was seen repeatedly, ten times or more. The chain carries TRBV7-2 and TRBJ2-7; D unclear. V was shortened by 5 bases and J by 3 bases, with 8 bases between the two germline ends. CDR1 and CDR2 (germline): SGHTA, FQGNSA. The CDR3 runs to 12 residues. In nucleotides, the CDR3 is TGTGCCAGCAGCCTCGGATACTACGAGCAGTACGTC. Amino acid sequence: CASSLGYYEQYV.

This clonotype was found many times. V usage is TRBV12-3 or TRBV12-4 and J usage is TRBJ2-6, with no clear D. Between the trimmed V and J ends, which lost 7 bases and 0 bases, there was a span of 16 bases. The CDR3 length is 17 residues. In DNA form, the CDR3 reads TGTGCCAGCATTTCGCGGCAAGTTCTCTCTGGGGCCAACGTCCTGACTTTC. Its translation: CASISRQVLSGANVLTF.

With regard to this clonotype: Being one base from a much bigger clone, this may be a read error. The genes are TRBV29-1 and TRBJ1-4; weak D call: TRBD1 (5 bases). Germline CDR1 is SQVTM and CDR2 is ANQGSEA. CDR3 length equals 13 residues. Trimming removed 4 bases from V and 6 bases from J, with 12 bases in between. CDR3 protein: CSVVGLGHEKLFF. The DNA of the CDR3 is TGCAGCGTTGTGGGACTGGGGCATGAAAAACTGTTTTTT.

This clonotype was seen repeatedly, ten times or more. The rearrangement links TRBV5-1 to TRBJ1-1; no definite D call. Per the germline V gene, CDR1 is SGHRS and CDR2 is YFSETQ. The V gene lost 2 bases and the J gene lost 0 bases, with 8 bases spanning the gap. This CDR3 spans 14 amino acids. The CDR3 nucleotides read TGCGCCAGCAGCTTCTTCGAAGTGAACACTGAAGCTTTCTTT. Translation gives CASSFFEVNTEAFF.

The chain recombines TRBV2 with TRBJ2-7; no clear D. Germline V CDR1 and CDR2: SNHLY, FYNNEI. This CDR3 has 14 amino acids. V shed 3 bases and J shed 2 bases, with 11 bases lying between them. Written as DNA, the CDR3 is TGTGCCAGCAGTGACTATCCAAGTACCTACGAGCAGTACTTC. Protein sequence: CASSDYPSTYEQYF.

This clonotype was seen a few times. V gene TRBV4-1 combines with J gene TRBJ1-5; a possible D gene is TRBD1 (5 bases). The CDR3 covers 14 residues. Germline CDR1 MGHRA, CDR2 YSYEKL. Between the trimmed V and J ends, which lost 1 base and 6 bases, there was a span of 10 bases. The CDR3 protein is CASSQVPGPQPQHF. The CDR3 DNA reads TGCGCCAGCAGCCAAGTCCCAGGGCCTCAGCCCCAGCATTTT.

In its sample, this clonotype was seen a few times. The rearrangement joins TRBV12-3 or TRBV12-4 to TRBJ2-1; 7 bases are a match to TRBD1. The CDR3 is 16 amino acids. The ends lost 6 bases at V and 0 bases at J; junction bases unmatched: 8. The chain's CDR3 is CASRHRGRSSYNEQFF. DNA of the CDR3: TGTGCCAGCAGGCACAGGGGCCGAAGCTCCTACAATGAGCAGTTCTTC.

Only a few counts were recorded for this clonotype. This chain uses TRBV5-6 with TRBJ1-5; D is unresolved. Germline values: CDR1 SGHDT, CDR2 YYEEEE. The CDR3 is 15 amino acids. Trimming removed 2 bases at V and 1 base at J, with 10 bases between. CDR3 sequence reads: CASSFLPGSNQPQHF. The DNA of the CDR3 is TGTGCCAGCAGCTTTTTACCTGGAAGCAATCAGCCCCAGCATTTT. The full variable domain, with the rest looked up from reference TRBV5-6 and TRBJ1-5, is DAGVTQSPTHLIKTRGQQVTLRCSPKSGHDTVSWYQQALGQGPQFIFQYYEEEERQRGNFPDRFSGHQFPNYSSELNVNALLLGDSALYLCASSFLPGSNQPQHFGDGTRLSIL.

Points on this clonotype: A clone one base away is much larger, so this may be a read error. The J gene is TRBJ2-2, the V gene TRBV27, with a possible D match to TRBD2 (5 bases). CDR1 and CDR2 from the germline V gene are MNHEY and SMNVEV (reference sequence). This CDR3 has 14 amino acids. CDR3 region: CASSLAFNTGELCF. The CDR3 nucleotides are TGTGCCAGCAGTTTGGCGTTTAACACCGGGGAGCTGTGTTTT.

In its sample, this clonotype was seen a few times. The V gene is TRBV5-6, the J gene TRBJ2-1, with TRBD2 matching over 10 bases. Germline CDR1 and CDR2: SGHDT and YYEEEE. The CDR3 has 14 residues. The junction had 6 bases not matched to a gene; V was cut back by 3 bases and J by 9 bases. The CDR3 loop reads CASSSGLASTEQFF. The CDR3 DNA reads TGTGCCAGCAGCTCGGGACTAGCGAGCACTGAGCAGTTCTTC.

This clonotype was found many times. The CDR3 protein is CATSDRGLYGYTF. The CDR3 region has the DNA TGTGCCACCAGTGATAGAGGACTCTATGGCTACACCTTC. The chain uses TRBV24-1 and TRBJ1-2; D remains ambiguous. CDR3 length: 13 residues. Trimming left V 3 bases short and J 4 bases short, with 8 bases between. Germline V lookup: CDR1 KGHDR, CDR2 SFDVKD.

The chain combines TRBV28 with TRBJ1-1, with D possibly matching TRBD1 (5 bases). This CDR3 is built from 14 residues. V dropped 2 bases and J dropped 6 bases, with 13 bases sitting between them. Germline values: CDR1 MDHEN, CDR2 SYDVKM. CDR3 DNA sequence: TGTGCCAGCAGTTTAGTAGGGGTAGGGTCTGAAGCTTTCTTT. Translation: CASSLVGVGSEAFF. The whole variable domain, filled in from reference TRBV28 and TRBJ1-1, reads DVKVTQSSRYLVKRTGEKVFLECVQDMDHENMFWYRQDPGLGLRLIYFSYDVKMKEKGDIPEGYSVSREKKERFSLILESASTNQTSMYLCASSLVGVGSEAFFGQGTRLTVV.

This clonotype has just a few counts. V usage is TRBV6-6 and J usage is TRBJ2-1, with D hard to call. The length of the CDR3 is 14 residues. Germline lookup yields CDR1 MNHNY and CDR2 SVGAGI (reference sequence). Trimming stripped 2 bases from V and 5 bases from J, with 10 bases between. The CDR3 DNA sequence: TGTGCCAGCAGTTACGCCGGGCCACACAATGAGCAGTTCTTC. Translating it yields CASSYAGPHNEQFF.

This clonotype was observed a few times. The rearrangement links TRBV6-6 to TRBJ2-1, with TRBD2 identical over 11 bases. The germline V gene has CDR1 MNHNY and CDR2 SVGAGI (reference sequence). The CDR3 extends over 17 amino acids. With 2 bases clipped from V and 5 bases from J, the junction kept 8 bases outside the gene matches. This CDR3 reads CASSYGTSGYTHNEQFF. The CDR3 coding sequence is TGTGCCAGCAGTTACGGGACTAGCGGATATACACACAATGAGCAGTTCTTC.

This clonotype has a count of ten or more. J is TRBJ2-3 and V is TRBV7-9; D uncertain. Germline CDR1 is SEHNR and CDR2 is FQNEAQ (reference sequence). V gave up 0 bases and J gave up 2 bases, with 12 bases separating them. The length of the CDR3 is 16 residues. CDR3 residues: CASSLATSFTTDTQYF. CDR3 bases: TGTGCCAGCAGCTTAGCGACTTCTTTTACCACAGATACGCAGTATTTT.

This clonotype was recorded many times. This chain joins TRBV11-3 and TRBJ1-4; D unresolved. V was trimmed by 1 base and J by 6 bases, leaving 15 bases between them. In germline, CDR1 is SGHNT, CDR2 YENEEA. This CDR3 is built from 16 residues. CDR3 amino acids: CASSLGSGFFDEKLFF. DNA for the CDR3: TGTGCCAGCAGCTTAGGCTCCGGGTTTTTCGATGAAAAACTGTTTTTT.

This clonotype was found a few times. V is TRBV19 and J is TRBJ2-5, with 8 bases fitting TRBD1. V shed 3 bases and J 5 bases; nucleotides not matched to a gene: 5. Germline CDR1 and CDR2: LNHDA and SQIVND (reference sequence). The CDR3 loop spans 14 amino acids. CDR3 DNA sequence: TGTGCCAGTAGTATTAACAGGGGGTTGGAGACCCAGTACTTC. This translates into CASSINRGLETQYF.

This chain links TRBV5-8 with TRBJ1-6, with D unclear. CDR3 size: 10 residues. CDR1 is SGHTS and CDR2 is YDEGEE in the germline V gene. The germline V and J ends were trimmed by 5 bases and 15 bases, with 9 bases remaining between them. The CDR3 is CASRGGLLHF. CDR3 nucleotide sequence: TGTGCCAGCAGAGGAGGCCTCCTCCACTTT.

At least ten counts were recorded for this clonotype. V gene TRBV20-1 combines with J gene TRBJ1-1, with a weak D call TRBD1 (5 bases). CDR3 length: 14 residues. CDR1 is DFQATT, CDR2 SNEGSKA, per germline (reference sequence). The V and J ends lost 1 base and 3 bases respectively, with 12 bases between them. The CDR3 sequence is CSARGQGGDTEAFF. In nucleotides, the CDR3 is TGCAGTGCTAGAGGGCAGGGAGGGGACACTGAAGCTTTCTTT.

This clonotype showed up many times. The V gene is TRBV30, the J gene TRBJ1-5; the D gene is possibly TRBD1 (6 bases). With 8 bases removed from V and 6 bases from J, the gap between germline ends came to 20 bases. This CDR3 contains 14 residues. Per the germline V gene, CDR1 is GTSNPN and CDR2 is SVGIG (reference sequence). This CDR3 reads CAGAGQGQGQPQHF. DNA for the CDR3: TGTGCCGGAGCGGGGCAGGGGCAGGGTCAGCCCCAGCATTTT.

This clonotype was seen repeatedly, ten times or more. The rearrangement uses TRBV6-2 or TRBV6-3 and TRBJ2-1, with D tentatively TRBD2 (5 bases). The CDR3 consists of 16 residues. The germline V and J ends were trimmed by 10 bases and 4 bases, with 23 bases remaining between them. CDR1 MNHEY and CDR2 SVGEGT come from the germline V gene. In DNA form, the CDR3 reads TGTGCCACGTCCATGCCTAGCCGGGTTATATACAATGAGCAGTTCTTC. Its translation: CATSMPSRVIYNEQFF.

This clonotype was counted only a few times. The J gene is TRBJ1-5, the V gene TRBV6-4, with D possibly being TRBD1 (6 bases). The CDR3 has 14 amino acids. CDR1 is MRHNA and CDR2 is SNTAGT in the germline V gene. Trimming left V 9 bases short and J 3 bases short, with 15 bases between. The DNA of the CDR3 is TGTGCCAGACAGGGAGGGGTGTCCAATCAGCCCCAGCATTTT. Translating gives CARQGGVSNQPQHF.

Ten or more counts support this clonotype. This sequence joins TRBV25-1 and TRBJ1-2; TRBD1 might be the D (5 bases). The V and J ends lost 3 bases and 5 bases respectively, with 19 bases between them. Germline CDR1 is MGHDK and CDR2 is SYGVNS. This CDR3 comprises 16 residues. The CDR3 spells CASSDPSATALYGYTF. In DNA, the CDR3 is TGTGCCAGCAGTGACCCATCGGCGACAGCTCTATATGGCTACACCTTC.

This clonotype was seen at least ten times. The chain uses TRBV14 and TRBJ2-7, with D possibly matching TRBD2 (5 bases). Germline V gene sequence: CDR1 SGHDN, CDR2 FVKESK. Deletions cut 0 bases from V and 2 bases from J, with 11 bases between. The CDR3 totals 15 residues. Written as DNA, the CDR3 is TGTGCCAGCAGCCAAGAGGGCGGTAGCGCCTACGAGCAGTACTTC. Protein: CASSQEGGSAYEQYF. Supplemented by reference TRBV14 and TRBJ2-7, the full variable domain reads EAGVTQFPSHSVIEKGQTVTLRCDPISGHDNLYWYRRVMGKEIKFLLHFVKESKQDESGMPNNRFLAERTGGTYSTLKVQPAELEDSGVYFCASSQEGGSAYEQYFGPGTRLTVT.